This TCR beta chain was sequenced for a study of CD8 T cells in ankylosing spondylitis. Findings and limits, study-wide: Matched ankylosing spondylitis synovial fluid reportedly showed significant enrichment of disease-linked clones. Before this, some motif variants had been reported in reactive arthritis synovial fluid and blood. Several highly homologous variants formed a TCR beta motif that appeared characteristic of ankylosing spondylitis blood.

The TCR beta libraries were generated through quantitative 5'-RACE incorporating molecular barcodes. TCRdb called the 5' RACE reads again in MiXCR, with one record for every CDR3 protein. Among fewer than 450,000 distinct CDR3 sequences, roughly a sixth were seen once, and the ten largest hold 0.85% to 1.3%. Comments on this clonotype: Its antigen is currently unknown.

CDR1 and CDR2 (germline): SGHVS, FQNEAQ. CDR3 length equals 17 residues. The junction had 8 bases not matched to a gene; V was cut back by 1 base and J by 5 bases. This TCR was recovered from a male donor with ankylosing spondylitis. This rearrangement joins TRBV7-8 to TRBJ1-4; 9 nucleotides match TRBD1. The specimen sequenced was blood, either unsorted or a sorted T cell fraction (not recorded which). The CDR3 loop is CASSLDGRGTGNEKLFF. The CDR3 nucleotides are TGTGCCAGCAGCTTAGATGGGAGAGGGACAGGGAATGAAAAACTGTTTTTT.